This TCR beta chain appears in the sequencing data of a study of sequential checkpoint blockade in melanoma (dated by TCRdb to 2018 to 2020). Study-level background: Patients were randomized 1:1 to first-line nivolumab followed by ipilimumab (arm A) or ipilimumab followed by nivolumab (arm B). Maintenance nivolumab came after each of the two trial sequences. Around 22 patients had matched tumor biopsies taken before treatment and at week 13, after single-agent nivolumab (arm A) or ipilimumab (arm B). The same lesion was the source of 75% to 90% of the matched pre- and post-treatment tumor biopsy pairs. DNA from some 89 melanoma tumor samples collected before treatment underwent TCRbeta immunosequencing.

The table lists this clone with a few counts. No cognate antigen has been identified for it. Base qualities are missing; no much larger clone stands one base away. A distance of 16 bases separates the germline ends of V and J, which lose 5 bases and 5 bases respectively. From the cysteine up to the phenylalanine, the CDR3 has a length of 14 residues. This entry keeps only the CDR3 DNA: 42 bases, framed from base 1. The immunoSEQ Assay was used to immunosequence TCRbeta CDR3 regions from genomic DNA. Prior to high-throughput sequencing, genomic DNA was amplified by bias-controlled multiplex PCR. Concerning the study's data processing: To quantify the absolute abundance of each unique TCRbeta CDR3 region, the sequences were collapsed and filtered. Clonality, defined as 1 minus Pielou's evenness, was calculated using only productive rearrangements. Tumor T-cell fraction was computed by normalizing TCRbeta template counts to usable DNA, estimated from several housekeeping genes. Clones with significantly greater frequencies in on-treatment versus baseline samples were identified using a previously published method. The clones in this table, taken by TCRdb from immuneACCESS, are in-frame only. Not every clone is retained; where verified, under half of the shortfall comes from an unresolved V gene, and the cause of the rest is unknown. V and J calls and clone size are copied from that table; D and trimming were computed from the DNA. For this sample there are a few hundred clones; about 25% appear just once. The ten largest make up approximately 10% of the sample.

The intended sense of this specimen's treatment or condition label: randomized to nivolumab then ipilimumab (arm A) or the reverse (arm B). None of the patients in the trial had previously been given DNA-damaging chemotherapy. Samples came from patients with melanoma in CheckMate 064, a randomized, open-label phase II trial of sequential checkpoint blockade. Genomic DNA from formalin-fixed paraffin-embedded (FFPE) tissue samples served as the input for tumor TCR sequencing. Points the paper makes about the study in general: Patients whose tumor T-cell fraction and clonality increased by week 13 were about 30 times more likely to achieve clinical benefit. Tumor T-cell fraction and clonality correlated with PD-L1 staining and CD8+ T-cell counts but not with mutational load. The model for predicting response that combines TCR metrics with mutation burden needs to be validated in larger, independent patient cohorts. Among patients in the nivolumab-first arm (arm A), tumor TIL clonality before treatment was associated with response (P = .04). Small sample sizes and reduced statistical power limited the within-arm analyses of tumor T-cell fraction.

This specimen consisted of tumor tissue (inferred from file names), obtained from a patient given nivolumab and ipilimumab in sequence. The receptor's source is a human donor with melanoma. The sequence is built from TRBV6-7 and TRBJ2-7; TRBD1 is possibly the D segment (6 matching bases). TRBV6-7 is an open reading frame whose function is uncertain. The nucleotides read TGTGCCAGCAGTGAAGGTGCAGGGGCCAACGAGCAGTACTTC. Its translation reads: CASSEGAGANEQYF.